This entry concerns a single T cell receptor (beta chain). As yet, its antigen is unknown. 5'RACE primed at constant segments yielded TCR alpha and TCR beta cDNA libraries bearing sample barcodes and UMIs. One entry per CDR3 protein, called by TCRdb with MiXCR from the 5' RACE reads. This sample yields 150,000 or so distinct CDR3 sequences, of which about 14% are seen a single time; 13% to 15% belongs to the top ten. This entry comes from a study of T-cell memory formation after mild COVID-19. Turning to the study itself: For the most part, TCR clusters were specific to one donor. Findings and limits, study-wide: Clones which contracted sat mainly in CM and EM if CD4+, and in EMRA if CD8+. Second-wave clones that peaked on day 37 lacked confirmed SARS-CoV-2 specificity.

CDR3 length: 14 amino acids. CDR1 is MNHEY, CDR2 SMNVEV, per germline (reference sequence). With V trimmed by 4 bases and J by 9 bases, 5 bases remained unmatched. This receptor was obtained from an adult woman who had mild COVID-19 (a few samples of this study predate the infection). Cell type and time point are not known. V and J are TRBV27 and TRBJ1-6; 8 nucleotides match TRBD1. The sequencing sample was made of PBMCs or a T cell subset sorted from them (not recorded which). The CDR3 loop is CASSSGRGRSPLHF. The CDR3 DNA reads TGTGCCAGCAGTTCGGGCAGGGGGCGTTCACCCCTCCACTTT.